These 25 T cell receptor beta chains were sequenced from one sample in a study of vaccination and CD4 T cells after COVID-19. Oncomine TCR Beta short-read sequencing was applied to DNA from cultured CD4+ T cells. TCRdb independently ran MiXCR on the PCR reads; one entry per CDR3 protein. The table includes more than 10,000 distinct CDR3 sequences, 35% to 45% detected once. For these receptors, no antigen is known. Specified treatment: approximately 9-day PBMC culture with coronavirus spike peptide pools or control peptides (ViraFEST assay). Sample: CD4+ T cells from blood, cultured in vitro, taken after SARS-CoV-2 vaccination. Every receptor here comes from a human donor who had recovered from COVID-19.

The chain employs TRBV20-1 and TRBJ2-5; TRBD2 aligns across 9 bases. Trimming cost V 0 bases and J 0 bases; bases outside gene matches: 5. Germline V gene lookup returns CDR1 DFQATT and CDR2 SNEGSKA (reference sequence). This CDR3 has 16 amino acids. The CDR3 DNA reads TGCAGTGCTAGAGATTCCAGCGGGGGGTACCAAGAGACCCAGTACTTC. Encoded protein: CSARDSSGGYQETQYF.

V is TRBV6-1 and J is TRBJ1-5, with D hard to call. This CDR3 region has 21 residues. Germline values: CDR1 MNHNS, CDR2 SASEGT. Deletions cut 7 bases from V and 0 bases from J, with 31 bases between. Here the CDR3 reads CASTLQFAGFNSPPSNQPQHF. CDR3 DNA sequence: TGTGCCAGCACCTTACAATTTGCTGGTTTTAATTCACCCCCTAGCAATCAGCCCCAGCATTTT.

The rearrangement uses TRBV15 and TRBJ2-1; D perhaps matches TRBD1 (5 bases). This CDR3 is 20 amino acids long. The germline V gene has CDR1 LNHNV and CDR2 YYDKDF (reference sequence). The ends were cut back, 3 bases at V and 0 bases at J, with 24 bases in the middle. The CDR3 loop is CATSRGLLGRPSNSYNEQFF. The CDR3 DNA reads as TGTGCCACCAGCAGGGGGCTTTTAGGCCGACCTTCAAACTCCTACAATGAGCAGTTCTTC.

This clonotype was observed a few times. J is TRBJ2-7 and V is TRBV27; D is perhaps TRBD1 or TRBD2 (5 bases each). The CDR3 contains 15 residues. Germline CDR1 is MNHEY and CDR2 is SMNVEV (reference sequence). Trimming removed 8 bases at V and 3 bases at J, with 20 bases between. The DNA for the CDR3 is TGTGCCAGCGGCCGCGGGCAGGGTGGAAGCTACGAGCAGTACTTC. Its translation: CASGRGQGGSYEQYF.

The genes are TRBV6-2 or TRBV6-3 and TRBJ2-3; maybe TRBD2 (6 bases). V dropped 2 bases and J dropped 1 base, with 13 bases sitting between them. The CDR3 totals 16 residues. The V gene's germline CDR1 is MNHEY and CDR2 SVGEGT. The CDR3: CASSYGRISGTDTQYF. CDR3 nucleotides: TGTGCCAGCAGTTACGGGAGGATCTCGGGCACAGATACGCAGTATTTT.

The chain carries TRBV12-3 or TRBV12-4 and TRBJ1-5, with D tentatively TRBD1 (6 bases). CDR3 length: 12 residues. The V end was cut by 5 bases, the J end by 12 bases, with 14 bases between. The chain's CDR3 is CASSRGHSHQHF. In DNA, the CDR3 is TGTGCCAGCAGTCGGGGGCACTCACACCAGCATTTT.

This clonotype showed up just a few times. The V call is TRBV19, the J call TRBJ1-2; D not resolved. CDR3 size: 16 residues. Germline assignment: CDR1 LNHDA and CDR2 SQIVND (reference sequence). V was cut by 2 bases and J by 0 bases, with 13 bases left in between. The CDR3 loop is CASSIQPTYTNYGYTF. CDR3 nucleotide sequence: TGTGCCAGTAGTATACAGCCGACATATACTAACTATGGCTACACCTTC.

The genes are TRBV6-1 and TRBJ1-2, with TRBD1 as a possible D gene (5 bases). CDR1 and CDR2 from the germline V gene are MNHNS and SASEGT. CDR3 length equals 15 residues. V dropped 4 bases and J dropped 2 bases, with 14 bases sitting between them. The DNA of the CDR3 is TGTGCCAGCAGTGGAACCCTCAGGGTAAACTATGGCTACACCTTC. Translated: CASSGTLRVNYGYTF.

V and J are TRBV28 and TRBJ1-3; 10 positions agree with TRBD1. V lost 6 bases and J lost 6; bases outside the gene matches: 2. This CDR3 comprises 13 residues. Germline CDR1 MDHEN, CDR2 SYDVKM. In nucleotides, the CDR3 is TGTGCCAGCAGGGGACAGGGGAAAAACACCATATATTTT. Translation gives CASRGQGKNTIYF.

The table lists this clonotype with a few counts. V is TRBV5-6 and J is TRBJ1-2; possibly TRBD1 for D (5 bases). The CDR3 contains 14 residues. V was shortened by 4 bases and J by 8 bases, with 18 bases between the two germline ends. Germline assignment: CDR1 SGHDT and CDR2 YYEEEE. In nucleotides, the CDR3 is TGTGCCAGCAGCCCACGGAGAGACAGAGCGGGCTACACCTTC. It is translated as CASSPRRDRAGYTF. Full variable domain (remainder filled in from reference TRBV5-6 and TRBJ1-2): DAGVTQSPTHLIKTRGQQVTLRCSPKSGHDTVSWYQQALGQGPQFIFQYYEEEERQRGNFPDRFSGHQFPNYSSELNVNALLLGDSALYLCASSPRRDRAGYTFGSGTRLTVV.

This clonotype was counted a few times. This chain connects TRBV7-2 to TRBJ1-1; the D is unclear. V lost 1 base and J lost 1, with 13 bases in between. The CDR3 covers 16 residues. CDR1 is SGHTA, CDR2 FQGNSA, per germline. The CDR3 sequence is CASSLGPPGGNTEAFF. Here the CDR3 DNA reads TGTGCCAGCAGCTTAGGTCCACCGGGAGGGAACACTGAAGCTTTCTTT.

This clonotype showed up just a few times. This rearrangement joins TRBV24-1 to TRBJ2-7; the match to TRBD1 covers 7 bases. Germline CDR1 is KGHDR and CDR2 is SFDVKD. The CDR3 has 13 residues. J was trimmed by 4 bases and V by 5 bases; bases with no gene match: 4. The CDR3 DNA reads as TGTGCCACCAGTGGGCAGGGGGAGTACGAGCAGTACTTC. Encoded protein: CATSGQGEYEQYF.

A few counts support this clonotype. The J gene is TRBJ1-3, the V gene TRBV7-6; 7 bases are shared with TRBD1. The CDR3 is 17 amino acids. Germline CDR1 is SGHVS and CDR2 is FNYEAQ. The ends lost 5 bases at V and 0 bases at J; junction bases unmatched: 10. The CDR3 protein is CASSLTTGTASGNTIYF. DNA for the CDR3: TGTGCCAGCAGCCTAACTACAGGGACAGCCTCTGGAAACACCATATATTTT.

The J gene is TRBJ1-1, the V gene TRBV11-3; no clear D gene. The CDR3 totals 14 residues. The germline CDR1 and CDR2 sequences are SGHNT and YENEEA. V dropped 7 bases and J dropped 2 bases, with 14 bases sitting between them. Written as DNA, the CDR3 is TGTGCCAGCACCACCTCCCCCAGTAACACTGAAGCTTTCTTT. Translation: CASTTSPSNTEAFF.

This clonotype appeared a single time. The V gene is TRBV6-5, the J gene TRBJ1-3; maybe TRBD1 (5 bases). The CDR3 totals 15 residues. Germline V gives CDR1 MNHEY, CDR2 SVGAGI. Trimming took off 0 bases at V and 4 bases at J, with 10 bases between the two ends. This chain's CDR3 is CASSYSGTAGNTIYF. The DNA for the CDR3 is TGTGCCAGCAGTTACTCGGGGACGGCCGGAAACACCATATATTTT.

The gene calls are TRBV25-1 and TRBJ2-2; unclear D gene. Germline CDR1 reads MGHDK; CDR2 reads SYGVNS. V lost 4 bases and J 2 bases, leaving 17 bases between the germline ends. This CDR3 is built from 17 residues. CDR3 sequence reads: CASSALVDNFNTGELFF. The CDR3, as DNA: TGTGCCAGCAGTGCTCTGGTCGACAACTTCAACACCGGGGAGCTGTTTTTT.

This clonotype has more than one count but fewer than ten. V gene TRBV14 combines with J gene TRBJ1-5; no clear D gene. The CDR3 length is 12 residues. Germline CDR1 and CDR2: SGHDN and FVKESK. Between the trimmed V and J ends, which lost 6 bases and 9 bases, there was a span of 12 bases. CDR3 amino acids: CASRYMGWPQHF. The CDR3 nucleotides are TGTGCCAGCAGGTACATGGGTTGGCCCCAGCATTTT.

V is TRBV11-3 and J is TRBJ2-7; 12 bases agree with TRBD2. Trimming at V came to 5 bases and at J to 3 bases, leaving 5 bases not matched to a gene. Germline V gene lookup returns CDR1 SGHNT and CDR2 YENEEA. The length of the CDR3 is 15 residues. For the CDR3, the DNA is TGTGCCAGCAGCCCGCTAGCGGGAGGGAGCTACGAGCAGTACTTC. Translation gives CASSPLAGGSYEQYF.

This rearrangement joins TRBV9 to TRBJ1-5; 10 nucleotides line up with TRBD1. With V trimmed by 0 bases and J by 4 bases, 1 base remained unmatched. Germline values: CDR1 SGDLS, CDR2 YYNGEE. The CDR3 runs to 15 residues. The CDR3 spells CASSVGDRGNQPQHF. In nucleotides, the CDR3 is TGTGCCAGCAGCGTAGGGGACAGGGGTAATCAGCCCCAGCATTTT.

In DNA form, the CDR3 reads TGTGCCTGGAGTGTAGACCAAAATTCACCCCTCCACTTT. This codes for CAWSVDQNSPLHF. The chain has TRBV30 and TRBJ1-6, with D unclear. The germline V gene has CDR1 GTSNPN and CDR2 SVGIG (reference sequence). The length of the CDR3 is 13 residues. Between the trimmed V and J ends, which lost 0 bases and 7 bases, there was a span of 7 bases.

V is TRBV12-3 or TRBV12-4 and J is TRBJ1-1; possible D gene TRBD1, 5 bases. CDR3 length equals 13 residues. The ends were cut back, 5 bases at V and 4 bases at J, with 11 bases in the middle. Written as DNA, the CDR3 is TGTGCCAGCAGTAGACAGACTGGCACTGAAGCTTTCTTT. Encoded protein: CASSRQTGTEAFF.

This clonotype was observed a handful of times. This chain joins TRBV20-1 and TRBJ1-1; D uncertain. The germline V and J ends were trimmed by 6 bases and 3 bases, with 14 bases remaining between them. CDR1 is DFQATT, CDR2 SNEGSKA, per germline (reference sequence). CDR3 length: 13 amino acids. CDR3 loop: CSAPGRVYTEAFF. The CDR3 DNA follows: TGCAGTGCCCCAGGTCGGGTGTACACTGAAGCTTTCTTT.

This clonotype was found a few times. The chain recombines TRBV30 with TRBJ1-5, with TRBD1 matching 9 bases. With V trimmed by 1 base and J by 6 bases, 10 bases remained unmatched. The V gene's germline CDR1 is GTSNPN and CDR2 SVGIG (reference sequence). The CDR3 consists of 16 residues. In nucleotides, the CDR3 is TGTGCCTGGAGTGACGCGGGACAGGGTATAATTCAGCCCCAGCATTTT. It is translated as CAWSDAGQGIIQPQHF.

As concerns this clonotype: A read error may account for a junction end that differs from germline. This chain connects TRBV15 to TRBJ2-1; TRBD2 matches at 7 bases. Germline values: CDR1 LNHNV, CDR2 YYDKDF (reference sequence). CDR3 length equals 16 residues. The CDR3 coding sequence is TGTACCACCAGCGGCTCTAGGGAGGGCTCCTACAATGAGCAGTTCTTC. Encoded protein: CTTSGSREGSYNEQFF.

This clonotype showed up just once. The V gene is TRBV6-1, the J gene TRBJ2-5; 13 nucleotides match TRBD2. The germline gives CDR1 MNHNS, CDR2 SASEGT. The CDR3 loop spans 17 amino acids. The V and J ends lost 5 bases and 5 bases, in that order; junction bases with no gene match: 11. DNA of the CDR3: TGTGCCAGCAGTATACTGACTAGCGGGGGGAGTCGGGAGACCCAGTACTTC. Its protein is CASSILTSGGSRETQYF.